This TCR beta chain came from a study of CD8+ T cells in alopecia areata. V lost 3 bases to trimming and J lost 0 bases, with 15 bases between them. The CDR3 extends over 16 amino acids. Germline CDR1 and CDR2: MGHDK and SYGVNS. Sample treatment: oral pan-JAK inhibitor, 5-10 mg twice daily. The study team obtained lesional scalp punch biopsies and peripheral blood from alopecia areata patients. Extracted RNA was reverse transcribed into cDNA, the sequencing template. The repertoire was sequenced with immunoSEQ multiplex PCR; TCRdb's copy has only in-frame clones and lacks some. The data contain 150,000 or so clones, less than 70% of them singletons. This clone occurred a few times.

The rearrangement uses TRBV25-1 and TRBJ2-7, with D perhaps matching TRBD1 (7 bases). The sequence was obtained from a human donor with alopecia areata. The source was CD8+ T cells sorted from blood, collected at week 4, from a patient treated with tofacitinib. CDR3 in amino acids: CASSDSGGGASYEQYF. In DNA form, the CDR3 reads TGTGCCAGCAGTGATAGTGGAGGGGGCGCCTCCTACGAGCAGTACTTC.